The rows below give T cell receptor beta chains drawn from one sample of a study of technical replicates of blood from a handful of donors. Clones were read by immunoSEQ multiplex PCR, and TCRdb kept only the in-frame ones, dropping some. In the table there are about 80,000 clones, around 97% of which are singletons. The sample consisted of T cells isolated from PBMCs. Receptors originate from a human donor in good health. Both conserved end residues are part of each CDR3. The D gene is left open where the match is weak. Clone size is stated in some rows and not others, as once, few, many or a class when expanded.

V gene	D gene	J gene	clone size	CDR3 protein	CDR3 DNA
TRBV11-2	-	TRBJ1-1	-	CASSLLFSEAFF	TGTGCCAGCAGCCTATTGTTCTCTGAAGCTTTCTTT
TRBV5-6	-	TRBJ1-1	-	CASSLALVRGDTEAFF	TGTGCCAGCAGCTTGGCTTTGGTCAGGGGAGACACTGAAGCTTTCTTT
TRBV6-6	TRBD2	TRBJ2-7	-	CATTSGTDYEQYF	TGTGCCACCACTAGCGGGACCGACTACGAGCAGTACTTC
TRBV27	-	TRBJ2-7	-	CASSFVRGEQYF	TGTGCCAGCAGTTTTGTCCGGGGCGAGCAGTACTTC
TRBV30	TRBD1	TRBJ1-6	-	CAWSAGGSSPLHF	TGTGCCTGGAGTGCAGGGGGGAGTTCACCCCTCCACTTT
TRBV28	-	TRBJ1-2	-	CASSLSGGASYGYTF	TGTGCCAGCAGTTTATCGGGGGGCGCCAGCTATGGCTACACCTTC
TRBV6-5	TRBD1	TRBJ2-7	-	CASSPRTGGDYEQYF	TGTGCCAGCAGTCCAAGGACAGGGGGGGACTACGAGCAGTACTTC
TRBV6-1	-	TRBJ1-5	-	CASSEVPGRSNQPQHF	TGTGCCAGCAGTGAAGTTCCGGGTAGGAGCAATCAGCCCCAGCATTTT
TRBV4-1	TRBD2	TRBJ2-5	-	CASSQVSLAGGETQYF	TGCGCCAGCAGCCAAGTCTCACTAGCGGGAGGGGAGACCCAGTACTTC
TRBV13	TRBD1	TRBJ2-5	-	CASSLLLEGQGARETQYF	TGTGCCAGCAGCTTATTATTGGAAGGACAGGGGGCACGTGAGACCCAGTACTTC
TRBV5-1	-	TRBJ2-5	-	CASSSRTYQETQYF	TGCGCCAGCAGCTCAAGGACTTACCAAGAGACCCAGTACTTC
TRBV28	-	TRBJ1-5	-	CASISGNQPQHF	TGTGCCAGCATTTCCGGGAATCAGCCCCAGCATTTT
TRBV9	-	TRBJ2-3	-	CASSVGGGLTDTQYF	TGTGCCAGCAGCGTAGGGGGGGGCCTCACAGATACGCAGTATTTT
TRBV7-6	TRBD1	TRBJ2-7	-	CASSLGTGLGREQYF	TGTGCCAGCAGCTTGGGGACAGGCCTAGGCCGGGAGCAGTACTTC
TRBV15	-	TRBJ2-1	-	CATSAGQTNEQFF	TGTGCCACCAGCGCGGGACAGACCAATGAGCAGTTCTTC
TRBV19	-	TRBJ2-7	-	CATRQNEQYF	TGTGCCACTAGACAGAACGAGCAGTACTTC
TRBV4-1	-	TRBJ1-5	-	CASSQKAGNQPQHF	TGCGCCAGCAGCCAAAAGGCAGGGAATCAGCCCCAGCATTTT
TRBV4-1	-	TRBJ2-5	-	CASSRTGIETQYF	TGCGCCAGCAGCCGTACAGGGATAGAGACCCAGTACTTC
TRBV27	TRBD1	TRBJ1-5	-	CASSSQQGAYSNQPQHF	TGTGCCAGCAGTAGTCAACAGGGGGCTTATAGCAATCAGCCCCAGCATTTT
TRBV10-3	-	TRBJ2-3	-	CAIGGERITDTQYF	TGTGCCATCGGCGGGGAGCGGATCACAGATACGCAGTATTTT
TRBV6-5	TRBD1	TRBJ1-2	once	CATSPGTGERDGYTF	TGTGCCACCTCCCCGGGGACAGGTGAAAGAGATGGCTACACCTTC